This TCR beta chain stems from a study of response to subunit inactivated influenza vaccine. This clonotype came up a few times. Its cognate antigen is unknown. TCRdb reprocessed the RT-PCR reads via MiXCR and lists one record per CDR3 protein. The sample has some 500,000 distinct CDR3 sequences; approximately 12% are singletons. The CDR3 runs to 13 residues. Germline values: CDR1 SEHNR, CDR2 FQNEAQ (reference sequence). V was trimmed by 6 bases and J by 7 bases, leaving 10 bases between them. Findings and caveats of the study: A suggestion made by the authors is that each seasonal influenza vaccination recruits few new T cells.

This specimen was PBMCs from blood, taken more than 35 days after vaccination. The TCR originated in a man aged 45 to 65 who received an inactivated influenza vaccine. This chain links TRBV7-9 with TRBJ1-6; D uncertain. The CDR3 spells CASSLFTNSPLHF. CDR3 DNA sequence: TGTGCCAGCAGTCTTTTTACGAATTCACCCCTCCACTTT.